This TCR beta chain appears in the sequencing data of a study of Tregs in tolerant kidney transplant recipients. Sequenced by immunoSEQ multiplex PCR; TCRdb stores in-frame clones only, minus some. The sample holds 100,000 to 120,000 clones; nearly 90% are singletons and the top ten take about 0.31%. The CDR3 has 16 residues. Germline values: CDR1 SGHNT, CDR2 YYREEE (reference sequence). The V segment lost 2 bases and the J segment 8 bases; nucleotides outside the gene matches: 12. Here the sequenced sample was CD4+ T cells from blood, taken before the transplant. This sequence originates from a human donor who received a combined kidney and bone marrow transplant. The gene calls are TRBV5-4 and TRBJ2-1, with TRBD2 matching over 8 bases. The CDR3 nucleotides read TGTGCCAGCAGCTTCTTAACGGCGGGAGGTAGCGATGAGCAGTTCTTC. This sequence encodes CASSFLTAGGSDEQFF.